The 21 T cell receptor beta chains given below trace back to one sample, sequenced in a study of Ad26.COV2.S vaccination and SARS-CoV-2 variants. Using immunoSEQ multiplex PCR, the repertoire was profiled, and TCRdb retains in-frame clones only, with some absent. The table has 500,000 or so clones, 87% seen once; the top ten hold about 13%. This sample's treatment: approximately 18 received Ad26.COV2.S at low or high dose, single or two shots; 5 received placebo; per-sample allocation not given. Collection of the samples took place on day 63 after the first injection of vaccine or placebo. Material: peripheral blood, obtained in a trial of Ad26.COV2.S vaccine versus placebo. These receptors were obtained from a person between 18 and 65 years old who received the Ad26.COV2.S COVID-19 vaccine or a placebo.

The chain's CDR3 is CASRIQGWDEQFF. CDR3 nucleotide sequence: TGTGCCAGCAGAATACAGGGCTGGGATGAGCAGTTCTTC. The chain recombines TRBV5-6 with TRBJ2-1; tentatively, D is TRBD1 (6 bases). The length of the CDR3 is 13 residues. Between the trimmed V and J ends, which lost 5 bases and 8 bases, there was a span of 14 bases. Germline CDR1 is SGHDT and CDR2 is YYEEEE.

J is TRBJ2-2 and V is TRBV3-1 (or the pseudogene TRBV3-2), with TRBD2 matching over 11 bases. The V gene end was trimmed by 4 bases and the J gene end by 5 bases; junction bases not matched to a gene: 18. Germline values: CDR1 LGHDT, CDR2 YNNKEL (reference sequence). CDR3 length: 20 residues. The CDR3: CASSLPSPKTSGSSTGELFF. The DNA for the CDR3 is TGTGCCAGCAGCCTCCCCAGCCCTAAAACTAGCGGGAGTTCGACCGGGGAGCTGTTTTTT.

The chain links TRBV6-6 to TRBJ1-3, with D unresolved. The CDR3 extends over 15 amino acids. V gave up 6 bases and J gave up 0 bases, with 12 bases separating them. Germline loops: CDR1 MNHNY, CDR2 SVGAGI (reference sequence). The CDR3 region is CASSSGPSSGNTIYF. The DNA for the CDR3 is TGTGCCAGCAGCTCCGGTCCAAGCTCTGGAAACACCATATATTTT.

V and J are TRBV30 and TRBJ2-1; possible D gene TRBD2, 5 bases. The CDR3 sequence is 14 residues long. Trimming removed 2 bases from V and 3 bases from J, with 11 bases in between. CDR1 and CDR2 (germline): GTSNPN, SVGIG (reference sequence). CDR3 residues: CAWSISGIYNEQFF. CDR3 DNA sequence: TGTGCCTGGAGTATTTCCGGGATCTACAATGAGCAGTTCTTC.

DNA of the CDR3: TGTGCCAGCAGCCAAGATGTGATCTATGGCTACACCTTC. It specifies CASSQDVIYGYTF. This rearrangement joins TRBV14 to TRBJ1-2; unclear D gene. CDR1 SGHDN and CDR2 FVKESK come from the germline V gene. The CDR3 consists of 13 residues. V was pared by 0 bases and J by 4 bases, with 6 bases between.

V and J are TRBV29-1 and TRBJ2-5; the D is unclear. Germline CDR1 reads SQVTM; CDR2 reads ANQGSEA. The CDR3 contains 13 residues. V lost 6 bases and J lost 6, with 17 bases in between. The CDR3 protein is CSVKPDSLKTQYF. The CDR3 DNA reads as TGCAGCGTCAAACCTGACTCCTTGAAGACCCAGTACTTC. Looking up the rest from reference TRBV29-1 and TRBJ2-5 gives the full variable domain: SAVISQKPSRDICQRGTSLTIQCQVDSQVTMMFWYRQQPGQSLTLIATANQGSEATYESGFVIDKFPISRPNLTFSTLTVSNMSPEDSSIYLCSVKPDSLKTQYFGPGTRLLVL.

The chain is built from TRBV5-4 and TRBJ2-2; 12 bases match TRBD2. CDR1 and CDR2 (germline): SGHNT, YYREEE (reference sequence). The trim removed 3 bases at V and 3 bases at J, leaving 12 bases unmatched. The CDR3 extends over 19 amino acids. The CDR3 is CASSYDTTSGRWHTGELFF. CDR3 in DNA: TGTGCCAGCAGCTATGACACCACTAGCGGGAGGTGGCACACCGGGGAGCTGTTTTTT.

To note about this clone: Within the sample, other DNA sequences also encode this same CDR3. This chain links TRBV28 with TRBJ2-7; TRBD1 is a possible D gene (5 bases). Germline CDR1 reads MDHEN; CDR2 reads SYDVKM. The V end lost 3 bases, the J end lost 4 bases, and 10 bases lay between the germline ends. The CDR3 has 13 amino acids. The CDR3 protein is CASSLGQVYEQYF. CDR3 DNA: TGTGCCAGCAGTTTGGGGCAGGTTTACGAGCAGTACTTC.

This clone was counted once. This chain links TRBV6-2 or TRBV6-3 with TRBJ2-3, with D maybe TRBD2 (5 bases). The CDR3 spans 15 residues. Germline-derived CDR1 and CDR2 are MNHEY and SVGEGT. The V and J ends lost 6 bases and 5 bases respectively, with 18 bases between them. The CDR3: CASSPAGPRRDTQYF. The CDR3 coding sequence is TGTGCCAGCAGCCCGGCGGGCCCCAGAAGAGATACGCAGTATTTT.

The chain combines TRBV2 with TRBJ2-7; 9 bases are shared with TRBD2. The CDR3 loop spans 14 amino acids. Unmatched junction bases numbered 4, after V lost 4 bases and J lost 3 bases. Germline V CDR1 and CDR2: SNHLY, FYNNEI. The CDR3 is CASSVGSGSYEQYF. The CDR3 DNA is TGTGCCAGCAGTGTGGGTAGCGGGAGCTACGAGCAGTACTTC.

This clone was observed once. The chain employs TRBV5-1 and TRBJ2-7; 9 bases are shared with TRBD2. This CDR3 has 15 residues. V shed 5 bases and J 2 bases; nucleotides not matched to a gene: 8. Germline assignment: CDR1 SGHRS and CDR2 YFSETQ. In DNA form, the CDR3 reads TGCGCCAGCAGTACTGGGGCTAGCGGGACCTACGAGCAGTACTTC. It encodes CASSTGASGTYEQYF.

This chain uses TRBV28 with TRBJ2-7, with a possible D match to TRBD1 (5 bases). V was pared by 5 bases and J by 1 base, with 24 bases between. Germline V gene sequence: CDR1 MDHEN, CDR2 SYDVKM. This CDR3 is built from 18 residues. The CDR3 DNA reads as TGTGCCAGCAGTAGACGACAGCTAACAGCTTCAATATCCTACGAGCAGTACTTC. Residues: CASSRRQLTASISYEQYF.

The chain has TRBV6-5 and TRBJ2-3; D possibly corresponds to TRBD2 (7 bases). Trimming shortened V by 2 bases and J by 0 bases, and 9 bases separated the two germline ends. Germline values: CDR1 MNHEY, CDR2 SVGAGI. This CDR3 comprises 15 residues. The CDR3 spells CASSYGGASTDTQYF. DNA of the CDR3: TGTGCCAGCAGTTACGGGGGGGCAAGCACAGATACGCAGTATTTT.

The chain links TRBV2 to TRBJ2-7; 13 bases map to TRBD2. V shed 6 bases and J 5 bases; nucleotides not matched to a gene: 4. CDR3 length equals 14 residues. Per germline, CDR1 SNHLY and CDR2 FYNNEI. The chain's CDR3 is CASRGLAGINEQYF. CDR3 coding DNA: TGTGCCAGCAGGGGACTAGCGGGAATCAACGAGCAGTACTTC.

V is TRBV27 and J is TRBJ1-5, with TRBD1 matching over 12 bases. Germline CDR1 and CDR2: MNHEY and SMNVEV (reference sequence). This CDR3 is built from 17 residues. V lost 6 bases to trimming and J lost 4 bases; unmatched junction nucleotides: 10. CDR3: CASRSGTGGYKNQPQHF. The CDR3 DNA reads as TGTGCCAGCAGATCCGGGACAGGGGGCTACAAAAATCAGCCCCAGCATTTT.

V is TRBV28 and J is TRBJ2-1; D possibly corresponds to TRBD2 (5 bases). V lost 4 bases to trimming and J lost 0 bases, with 7 bases between them. This CDR3 contains 14 residues. Germline V gene sequence: CDR1 MDHEN, CDR2 SYDVKM. CDR3 sequence (DNA): TGTGCCAGCAGTTCGGGATTCTCCTACAATGAGCAGTTCTTC. Encoded protein: CASSSGFSYNEQFF.

The chain joins TRBV2 to TRBJ1-2, with D maybe TRBD1 (5 bases). V lost 7 bases and J 8 bases, leaving 17 bases between the germline ends. Germline CDR1 and CDR2: SNHLY and FYNNEI. CDR3 size: 13 residues. As DNA, the CDR3 is TGTGCCAGCACCGAATTCCCCGAGGGGGGCTACACCTTC. Translation gives CASTEFPEGGYTF.

This rearrangement joins TRBV6-5 to TRBJ2-1, with 8 nucleotides matching TRBD2. Germline V lookup: CDR1 MNHEY, CDR2 SVGAGI. CDR3 length: 14 residues. V trimming: 0 bases; J trimming: 9 bases; junction bases outside the gene matches: 4. CDR3 bases: TGTGCCAGCAGTTACTCTAGCGGGAAGGTTGAGCAGTTCTTC. Translated, it gives CASSYSSGKVEQFF.

The chain links TRBV5-5 to TRBJ2-1, with 9 nucleotides matching TRBD2. Germline CDR1 SGHKS, CDR2 YYEKEE (reference sequence). This CDR3 spans 14 amino acids. Germline trimming cut 10 bases from V and 7 bases from J; bases unmatched to any gene: 12. As DNA, the CDR3 is TGTGCCCCCGTGCGGCTAGCGGGGTGGAATGAGCAGTTCTTC. Residues: CAPVRLAGWNEQFF.

The chain links TRBV10-2 to TRBJ1-5; D not certain. V dropped 2 bases and J dropped 3 bases, with 8 bases sitting between them. This CDR3 region has 14 residues. Per the germline V gene, CDR1 is WSHSY and CDR2 is SAAADI. The CDR3 coding sequence is TGCGCCAGCAGTGAGGCCCGGGACAATCAGCCCCAGCATTTT. As protein: CASSEARDNQPQHF.

This clone turned up a few times. CDR3 nucleotide sequence: TGTGCCAGCAGCGAGGGGACAATAAATCAGCCCCAGCATTTT. Amino acid sequence: CASSEGTINQPQHF. The chain has TRBV6-5 and TRBJ1-5, with D possibly being TRBD1 (6 bases). The ends were cut back, 6 bases at V and 4 bases at J, with 13 bases in the middle. The CDR3 runs 14 residues. In germline, CDR1 is MNHEY, CDR2 SVGAGI.